Listed here are 3 T cell receptor beta chains from one sample, sequenced in a study of PD-L1 blockade in urothelial cancer. Measured with immunoSEQ multiplex PCR; TCRdb has only the in-frame clones, and not every one. Seen here are roughly 38,000 clones, 82% observed once, and the top ten hold almost 7%. The time point is: pretreatment peripheral blood. Sequenced here: PBMCs, sampled around atezolizumab (anti-PD-L1) treatment. The receptors here all came from a man aged 55 to 70 with urothelial cancer.

The chain links TRBV25-1 to TRBJ2-2; the D is unclear. This CDR3 region has 14 residues. CDR1 and CDR2 from the germline V gene are MGHDK and SYGVNS. V was shortened by 0 bases and J by 2 bases, with 4 bases between the two germline ends. The chain's CDR3 is CASSEYSNTGELFF. The CDR3 coding sequence is TGTGCCAGCAGTGAATACTCCAACACCGGGGAGCTGTTTTTT. The entire variable domain, with the rest obtained from reference TRBV25-1 and TRBJ2-2, is as follows: EADIYQTPRYLVIGTGKKITLECSQTMGHDKMYWYQQDPGMELHLIHYSYGVNSTEKGDLSSESTVSRIRTEHFPLTLESARPSHTSQYLCASSEYSNTGELFFGEGSRLTVL.

The CDR3 DNA reads TGTGCCAGTAGGTACAGGGTTGTCACCGGGGAGCTGTTTTTT. Amino acids: CASRYRVVTGELFF. The rearrangement uses TRBV19 and TRBJ2-2, with D perhaps TRBD1 (6 bases). V gave up 6 bases and J gave up 4 bases, with 12 bases separating them. CDR1 and CDR2 from the germline V gene are LNHDA and SQIVND (reference sequence). This CDR3 has 14 residues. Variable domain in full (rest from reference TRBV19 and TRBJ2-2): DGGITQSPKYLFRKEGQNVTLSCEQNLNHDAMYWYRQDPGQGLRLIYYSQIVNDFQKGDIAEGYSVSREKKESFPLTVTSAQKNPTAFYLCASRYRVVTGELFFGEGSRLTVL.

The V call is TRBV27, the J call TRBJ1-2, with D possibly matching TRBD1 (6 bases). Between the trimmed V and J ends, which lost 4 bases and 7 bases, there was a span of 13 bases. This CDR3 comprises 13 residues. In germline, CDR1 is MNHEY, CDR2 SMNVEV (reference sequence). This chain's CDR3 is CASSSSGALGYTF. In nucleotides, the CDR3 is TGTGCCAGCAGTTCCTCAGGGGCCCTTGGCTACACCTTC.